Listed below are T cell receptor beta chains from one sample, sequenced in a study of blood T cell repertoires in COVID-19. Sequencing was performed with immunoSEQ multiplex PCR; in TCRdb, only in-frame clones are kept and a portion is missing. The sample includes approximately 58,000 clones, 84% of them seen just once. The source material was peripheral blood. The source is a woman aged 60-75 years with acute or convalescent COVID-19. Each CDR3 is given with its conserved first and last residue. D genes are given only for firm matches. Rows give clone size only sometimes, using once, few, many, or a class for an expanded clone.

d_gene: .
j_gene: TRBJ2-3
abundance: .
v_gene: TRBV6-2/TRBV6-3
len: 14
CDR3aa: CASSLITGADTQYF
CDR3nt: TGTGCCAGCAGCCTTATTACGGGGGCAGATACGCAGTATTTT

d_gene: .
j_gene: TRBJ1-1
abundance: .
v_gene: TRBV5-1
len: 15
CDR3aa: CASSSSGSMNTEAFF
CDR3nt: TGCGCCAGCAGCTCATCAGGGTCGATGAACACTGAAGCTTTCTTT

d_gene: .
j_gene: TRBJ1-3
abundance: .
v_gene: TRBV7-2
len: 15
CDR3aa: CASSPGYSPGNTIYF
CDR3nt: TGTGCCAGCAGCCCTGGGTACAGTCCTGGAAACACCATATATTTT

d_gene: TRBD2
j_gene: TRBJ2-7
abundance: .
v_gene: TRBV3-1/TRBV3-2
len: 15
CDR3aa: CASSFGGGASYEQYF
CDR3nt: TGTGCCAGCAGCTTCGGCGGGGGGGCGTCCTACGAGCAGTACTTC

d_gene: .
j_gene: TRBJ1-5
abundance: few
v_gene: TRBV4-2
len: 14
CDR3aa: CASSQDRGSQPQHF
CDR3nt: TGTGCCAGCAGCCAAGATAGGGGCTCTCAGCCCCAGCATTTT

d_gene: .
j_gene: TRBJ2-7
abundance: .
v_gene: TRBV5-4
len: 15
CDR3aa: CASSSGRDFAYEQYF
CDR3nt: TGTGCCAGCAGCTCCGGCCGGGACTTTGCCTACGAGCAGTACTTC

d_gene: .
j_gene: TRBJ2-7
abundance: once
v_gene: TRBV6-1
len: 13
CDR3aa: CASSEGLTYEQYF
CDR3nt: TGTGCCAGCAGTGAAGGGCTTACCTACGAGCAGTACTTC

d_gene: .
j_gene: TRBJ1-1
abundance: .
v_gene: TRBV18
len: 13
CDR3aa: CASSLPGNTEAFF
CDR3nt: TGTGCCAGCTCGCTCCCGGGGAACACTGAAGCTTTCTTT

d_gene: .
j_gene: TRBJ1-4
abundance: .
v_gene: TRBV6-5
len: 15
CDR3aa: CASSSRGAGNEKLFF
CDR3nt: TGTGCCAGCAGTTCCCGGGGGGCCGGTAATGAAAAACTGTTTTTT

d_gene: TRBD1
j_gene: TRBJ1-2
abundance: .
v_gene: TRBV27
len: 16
CDR3aa: CASSSLDRGLFYGYTF
CDR3nt: TGTGCCAGCAGTAGTTTGGACAGGGGGCTTTTCTATGGCTACACCTTC

d_gene: TRBD2
j_gene: TRBJ2-1
abundance: .
v_gene: TRBV11-2
len: 15
CDR3aa: CASSLAGGPYNEQFF
CDR3nt: TGTGCCAGCAGTCTAGCGGGGGGGCCCTACAATGAGCAGTTCTTC

d_gene: .
j_gene: TRBJ1-6
abundance: .
v_gene: TRBV10-1
len: 13
CDR3aa: CASSTGFNSPLHF
CDR3nt: TGCGCCAGCTCCACGGGATTTAATTCACCCCTCCACTTT

d_gene: TRBD1
j_gene: TRBJ1-2
abundance: .
v_gene: TRBV7-2
len: 15
CDR3aa: CASSLAAGTGYGYTF
CDR3nt: TGTGCCAGCAGCTTAGCGGCCGGGACAGGGTATGGCTACACCTTC

d_gene: TRBD2
j_gene: TRBJ2-1
abundance: .
v_gene: TRBV6-5
len: 15
CDR3aa: CASNARGGLNNEQFF
CDR3nt: TGTGCCAGCAACGCACGGGGGGGCCTGAACAATGAGCAGTTCTTC

d_gene: .
j_gene: TRBJ2-7
abundance: .
v_gene: TRBV3-1/TRBV3-2
len: 16
CDR3aa: CASSQAVGDRSYEQYF
CDR3nt: TGTGCCAGCAGCCAAGCGGTCGGGGATCGGTCATACGAGCAGTACTTC

d_gene: .
j_gene: TRBJ2-7
abundance: .
v_gene: TRBV10-3
len: 12
CDR3aa: CAISGQVGEQYF
CDR3nt: TGTGCCATCAGTGGACAGGTGGGAGAGCAGTACTTC

d_gene: TRBD1
j_gene: TRBJ2-3
abundance: .
v_gene: TRBV19
len: 16
CDR3aa: CASSIVDRGPTDTQYF
CDR3nt: TGTGCCAGTAGTATAGTGGACAGGGGGCCCACAGATACGCAGTATTTT

d_gene: TRBD1
j_gene: TRBJ1-2
abundance: .
v_gene: TRBV29-1
len: 12
CDR3aa: CSSDRGSYGYTF
CDR3nt: TGCAGCTCTGACAGGGGAAGCTATGGCTACACCTTC

d_gene: .
j_gene: TRBJ1-5
abundance: once
v_gene: TRBV3-1/TRBV3-2
len: 13
CDR3aa: CASSQDLNQPQHF
CDR3nt: TGTGCCAGCAGCCAAGATTTAAATCAGCCCCAGCATTTT

d_gene: TRBD1
j_gene: TRBJ1-1
abundance: .
v_gene: TRBV30
len: 12
CDR3aa: CAWKDRYTEAFF
CDR3nt: TGTGCCTGGAAGGACAGGTACACTGAAGCTTTCTTT

d_gene: TRBD1
j_gene: TRBJ1-2
abundance: .
v_gene: TRBV7-3
len: 14
CDR3aa: CASAPARDRDGYTF
CDR3nt: TGTGCCAGCGCGCCCGCGAGGGACAGGGATGGCTACACCTTC

d_gene: TRBD2
j_gene: TRBJ2-1
abundance: .
v_gene: TRBV5-1
len: 16
CDR3aa: CASSGPGLAGADEQFF
CDR3nt: TGCGCCAGCAGCGGGCCCGGACTAGCGGGGGCCGATGAGCAGTTCTTC

d_gene: TRBD1
j_gene: TRBJ1-2
abundance: .
v_gene: TRBV10-3
len: 16
CDR3aa: CAISEGPGQGSGGYTF
CDR3nt: TGTGCCATCAGTGAGGGGCCCGGACAGGGGAGTGGTGGCTACACCTTC

d_gene: TRBD2
j_gene: TRBJ2-7
abundance: .
v_gene: TRBV30
len: 13
CDR3aa: CASTLAGSYEQYF
CDR3nt: TGTGCCTCAACACTAGCGGGATCCTACGAGCAGTACTTC

d_gene: .
j_gene: TRBJ1-1
abundance: .
v_gene: TRBV5-1
len: 17
CDR3aa: CASSLESRVLVNTEAFF
CDR3nt: TGCGCCAGCAGCTTGGAGTCCAGGGTCCTCGTGAACACTGAAGCTTTCTTT

d_gene: TRBD1
j_gene: TRBJ1-6
abundance: .
v_gene: TRBV6-5
len: 16
CDR3aa: CASSYPTGGSNSPLHF
CDR3nt: TGTGCCAGCAGTTACCCGACAGGGGGAAGTAATTCACCCCTCCACTTT

d_gene: TRBD1
j_gene: TRBJ1-3
abundance: many
v_gene: TRBV24-1
len: 16
CDR3aa: CATSSRDRGSGNTIYF
CDR3nt: TGTGCCACCAGTTCCCGGGACAGGGGTTCGGGAAACACCATATATTTT

d_gene: TRBD1
j_gene: TRBJ1-6
abundance: .
v_gene: TRBV18
len: 15
CDR3aa: CASSPEGAYGSPLHF
CDR3nt: TGTGCCAGCTCACCTGAGGGGGCTTATGGTTCACCCCTCCACTTT

d_gene: .
j_gene: TRBJ1-2
abundance: .
v_gene: TRBV7-9
len: 17
CDR3aa: CASSLSSLVGANYGYTF
CDR3nt: TGTGCCAGCAGCTTAAGCTCGTTGGTGGGAGCTAACTATGGCTACACCTTC

d_gene: TRBD1
j_gene: TRBJ1-5
abundance: .
v_gene: TRBV19
len: 15
CDR3aa: CASSSHRGPNQPQHF
CDR3nt: TGTGCCAGTAGTTCCCACAGGGGGCCCAATCAGCCCCAGCATTTT

d_gene: .
j_gene: TRBJ1-2
abundance: .
v_gene: TRBV19
len: 13
CDR3aa: CASSPGGSYGYTF
CDR3nt: TGTGCCAGTAGTCCGGGGGGGAGTTATGGCTACACCTTC

d_gene: .
j_gene: TRBJ2-7
abundance: .
v_gene: TRBV11-2
len: 13
CDR3aa: CASSSRVFGEQYF
CDR3nt: TGTGCCAGCAGCTCCAGGGTTTTTGGCGAGCAGTACTTC

d_gene: .
j_gene: TRBJ2-7
abundance: .
v_gene: TRBV3-1/TRBV3-2
len: 13
CDR3aa: CASSQGGGREQYF
CDR3nt: TGTGCCAGCAGCCAAGGGGGGGGGCGGGAGCAGTACTTC

d_gene: TRBD1
j_gene: TRBJ1-2
abundance: once
v_gene: TRBV5-1
len: 16
CDR3aa: CASSVGRKTGGYGYTF
CDR3nt: TGCGCCAGCAGCGTAGGGCGAAAGACAGGGGGCTATGGCTACACCTTC

d_gene: .
j_gene: TRBJ1-3
abundance: .
v_gene: TRBV21-1
len: 17
CDR3aa: CASTPPEGKITGNTIYF
CDR3nt: TGTGCCAGCACCCCCCCGGAGGGAAAAATAACTGGAAACACCATATATTTT

d_gene: .
j_gene: TRBJ1-5
abundance: .
v_gene: TRBV6-6
len: 13
CDR3aa: CASSYSEAQPQHF
CDR3nt: TGTGCCAGCAGTTACTCGGAGGCCCAGCCCCAGCATTTT

d_gene: TRBD1
j_gene: TRBJ1-1
abundance: .
v_gene: TRBV5-1
len: 14
CDR3aa: CASSQGAANTEAFF
CDR3nt: TGCGCCAGCAGTCAGGGGGCGGCGAACACTGAAGCTTTCTTT

d_gene: .
j_gene: TRBJ1-6
abundance: .
v_gene: TRBV11-2
len: 17
CDR3aa: CASSLAGVDPTNSPLHF
CDR3nt: TGTGCCAGCAGCTTAGCCGGGGTTGACCCAACTAATTCACCCCTCCACTTT

d_gene: TRBD1
j_gene: TRBJ1-2
abundance: .
v_gene: TRBV6-5
len: 13
CDR3aa: CASRPGQVDGYTF
CDR3nt: TGTGCCAGCAGACCGGGACAGGTCGATGGCTACACCTTC

d_gene: .
j_gene: TRBJ1-5
abundance: .
v_gene: TRBV6-5
len: 15
CDR3aa: CASSPFSDSNQPQHF
CDR3nt: TGTGCCAGCAGTCCATTTAGTGATAGCAATCAGCCCCAGCATTTT

d_gene: TRBD1
j_gene: TRBJ2-2
abundance: .
v_gene: TRBV5-1
len: 15
CDR3aa: CASGESTAGQGDMFF
CDR3nt: TGCGCCAGCGGGGAAAGTACCGCGGGACAGGGTGATATGTTTTTT

d_gene: .
j_gene: TRBJ1-2
abundance: .
v_gene: TRBV2
len: 13
CDR3aa: CASSEGPNEGYTF
CDR3nt: TGTGCCAGCAGTGAGGGCCCTAACGAGGGCTACACCTTC

d_gene: .
j_gene: TRBJ2-1
abundance: .
v_gene: TRBV24-1
len: 13
CDR3aa: CATSDVNYNEQFF
CDR3nt: TGTGCCACCAGTGATGTCAATTACAATGAGCAGTTCTTC

d_gene: .
j_gene: TRBJ1-1
abundance: .
v_gene: TRBV6-5
len: 14
CDR3aa: CASRGLYEDTEAFF
CDR3nt: TGTGCCAGCAGAGGCTTATATGAGGACACTGAAGCTTTCTTT

d_gene: .
j_gene: TRBJ1-1
abundance: .
v_gene: TRBV7-2
len: 14
CDR3aa: CASSLMGMNTEAFF
CDR3nt: TGTGCCAGCAGCTTAATGGGCATGAACACTGAAGCTTTCTTT

d_gene: .
j_gene: TRBJ1-6
abundance: many
v_gene: TRBV11-2
len: 13
CDR3aa: CASSLELLSPLHF
CDR3nt: TGTGCCAGCAGCTTAGAATTACTTTCACCCCTCCACTTT

d_gene: .
j_gene: TRBJ1-1
abundance: once
v_gene: TRBV6-5
len: 12
CDR3aa: CASSPQGTEAFF
CDR3nt: TGTGCCAGCAGCCCACAGGGAACTGAAGCTTTCTTT

d_gene: .
j_gene: TRBJ1-3
abundance: .
v_gene: TRBV18
len: 15
CDR3aa: CASSPPVTGGNTIYF
CDR3nt: TGTGCCAGCTCACCACCCGTGACAGGAGGAAACACCATATATTTT

d_gene: .
j_gene: TRBJ1-2
abundance: .
v_gene: TRBV12-3/TRBV12-4
len: 13
CDR3aa: CASSLRINYGYTF
CDR3nt: TGTGCCAGCAGTTTGCGGATCAACTATGGCTACACCTTC

d_gene: TRBD1
j_gene: TRBJ1-1
abundance: .
v_gene: TRBV7-8
len: 13
CDR3aa: CASSPGTDTEAFF
CDR3nt: TGTGCCAGCAGCCCAGGGACAGACACTGAAGCTTTCTTT